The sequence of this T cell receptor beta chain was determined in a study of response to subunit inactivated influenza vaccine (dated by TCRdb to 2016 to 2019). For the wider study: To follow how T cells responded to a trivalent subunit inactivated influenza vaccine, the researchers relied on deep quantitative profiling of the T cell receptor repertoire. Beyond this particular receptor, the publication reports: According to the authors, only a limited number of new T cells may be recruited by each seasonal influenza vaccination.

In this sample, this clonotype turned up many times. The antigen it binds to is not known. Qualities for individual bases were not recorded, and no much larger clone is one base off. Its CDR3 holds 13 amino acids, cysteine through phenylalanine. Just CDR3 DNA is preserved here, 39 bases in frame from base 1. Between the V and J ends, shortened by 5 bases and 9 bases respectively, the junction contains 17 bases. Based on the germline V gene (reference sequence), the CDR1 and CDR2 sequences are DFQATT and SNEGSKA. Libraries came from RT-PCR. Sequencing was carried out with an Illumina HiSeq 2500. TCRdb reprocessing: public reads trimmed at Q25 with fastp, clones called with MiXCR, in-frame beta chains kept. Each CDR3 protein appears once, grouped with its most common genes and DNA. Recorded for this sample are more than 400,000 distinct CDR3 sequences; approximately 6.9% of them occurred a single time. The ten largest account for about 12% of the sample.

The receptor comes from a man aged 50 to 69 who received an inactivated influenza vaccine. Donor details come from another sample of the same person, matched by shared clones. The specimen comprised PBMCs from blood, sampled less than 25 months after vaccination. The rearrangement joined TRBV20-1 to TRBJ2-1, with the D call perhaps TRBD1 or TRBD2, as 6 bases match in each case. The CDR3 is CSAPSYGGSEQFF. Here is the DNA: TGCAGTGCTCCATCCTACGGGGGCAGTGAGCAGTTCTTC.